This T cell receptor beta chain appears in the sequencing data of a study of blood T cell repertoires in COVID-19. Germline CDR1 is SEHNR and CDR2 is FQNEAQ (reference sequence). The CDR3 contains 14 residues. Trimming cost V 8 bases and J 2 bases; bases outside gene matches: 7. Using immunoSEQ multiplex PCR, the repertoire was profiled, and TCRdb retains in-frame clones only, with some absent. The profile covers some 110,000 clones, with around four fifths appearing a single time and 0.8% to 1% taken by the ten largest. The sequencing sample was made of peripheral blood. The chain combines TRBV7-9 with TRBJ2-3; 7 bases match TRBD2. This TCR came from a woman in her seventies with acute or convalescent COVID-19. CDR3 nucleotide sequence: TGTGCCAGCGGAGCGGGACTTGACACAGATACGCAGTATTTT. Amino acid sequence: CASGAGLDTDTQYF.